A selection of T cell receptor beta chains follows, all from one sample in a study of identical twins. TCRdb re-derived calls from the 5' RACE reads in MiXCR, one entry per CDR3 protein. The sample lists 600,000 to 850,000 distinct CDR3 sequences; 15% to 20% were seen once. This sample was also put to use in a study of T cells expressing NK-cell markers.

The sequenced sample was PBMCs. Source of these receptors: a woman aged 18-29 years in good health. Each CDR3 is given with its conserved first and last residue. A D gene is named only where the DNA matches it firmly. A row's size may be missing; if present it is once, few, many or a size class.

clone size	V gene	J gene	D gene	CDR3 DNA	CDR3 protein
few	TRBV29-1	TRBJ2-1	.	TGCAGCGTCCCCCGACTCCACTCGGGGTACAATGAGCAGTTCTTC	CSVPRLHSGYNEQFF
.	TRBV29-1	TRBJ2-5	.	TGCAGCTCACTAGAGAGCGGGGAGACCCAGTACTTC	CSSLESGETQYF
once	TRBV2	TRBJ2-7	TRBD2	TGTGCCAGCACTCACGTGGCAGCGGGATACTACGAGCAGTACTTC	CASTHVAAGYYEQYF
.	TRBV7-6	TRBJ1-6	TRBD1	TGTGCCAGCAGCTCATCCGGGACAGGGAGTTCACCCCTCCACTTT	CASSSSGTGSSPLHF
few	TRBV6-5	TRBJ2-2	.	TGTGCCAGCAGTTACTCTGCTGCCGCCAACACCGGGGAGCTGTTTTTT	CASSYSAAANTGELFF
.	TRBV29-1	TRBJ2-7	TRBD1	TGCAGCGTTGTTAGGACAGGGGTTCGCGTCTCCTACGAGCAGTACTTC	CSVVRTGVRVSYEQYF
few	TRBV20-1	TRBJ1-4	.	TGCAGTGCTAGAGATCTTGGGGAAAAACTGTTTTTT	CSARDLGEKLFF
.	TRBV29-1	TRBJ2-7	.	TGCAGCGCCGCGGGGTTCTCCTACGAGCAGTACTTC	CSAAGFSYEQYF
.	TRBV18	TRBJ2-1	TRBD2	TGTGCCAGCTCACCGCGGGGACTAGCGGGGGGCCTCCGGAACAATGAGCAGTTCTTC	CASSPRGLAGGLRNNEQFF
.	TRBV20-1	TRBJ2-3	.	TGCAGTGCTAGAGCTCCAGGGAGTTCAGATACGCAGTATTTT	CSARAPGSSDTQYF
.	TRBV29-1	TRBJ2-7	TRBD1	TGCAGCGGGAGGACACGTGACAGGGCCTACGGCGAGCAGTACTTC	CSGRTRDRAYGEQYF
few	TRBV7-8	TRBJ2-1	.	TGTGCCAGCAGCTTTTCCGACAAGGACGGGACGAAGGACAATGAGCAGTTCTTC	CASSFSDKDGTKDNEQFF
.	TRBV9	TRBJ1-5	.	TGTGCCAGCAGCGTAGGCCCGGGTGTAGAGCCCCAGCATTTT	CASSVGPGVEPQHF
few	TRBV7-2	TRBJ2-7	TRBD2	TGTGCCAGCAGCTTAGCCCCTAGCGGGAGGTACGAGCAGTACTTC	CASSLAPSGRYEQYF
few	TRBV9	TRBJ2-1	TRBD2	TGTGCCAGCAGCGATGGCCAGCGGGGGGCCGCCAATGAGCAGTTCTTC	CASSDGQRGAANEQFF
many	TRBV20-1	TRBJ2-1	TRBD2	TGCAGTGCTAGAGATCCGTCCGGGGGACTAGCGGGTGTGTCGGAGCAGTTCTTC	CSARDPSGGLAGVSEQFF
few	TRBV18	TRBJ2-1	TRBD1	TGTGCCAGCTCCCAGGGGGTTTTGGCCTACAATGAGCAGTTCTTC	CASSQGVLAYNEQFF
few	TRBV9	TRBJ2-3	.	TGTGCCAGCAGCGTTCGGCTGAACACAGATACGCAGTATTTT	CASSVRLNTDTQYF
.	TRBV7-2	TRBJ2-7	.	TGTGCCAGCAGCTTTCTTGCGGGGAATGGCGAGCAGTACTTC	CASSFLAGNGEQYF
.	TRBV29-1	TRBJ2-3	.	TGCAGCGTTGATAGCACAGATACGCAGTATTTT	CSVDSTDTQYF
few	TRBV3-1	TRBJ2-2	TRBD1	TGTGCCAGCAGCTCCAGATTAGGGACAGGGGAGGCCGGGGAGCTGTTTTTT	CASSSRLGTGEAGELFF
few	TRBV20-1	TRBJ2-3	.	TGCAGTGCTACGGAGGGGGGGGTCCCAGATACGCAGTATTTT	CSATEGGVPDTQYF
.	TRBV20-1	TRBJ2-7	.	TGCAGTGCTAGTAACCAAGCCTACGAGCAGTACTTC	CSASNQAYEQYF
.	TRBV9	TRBJ2-7	.	TGTGCCAGCAGCGCAACAGGGCGGCAACACGAGCAGTACTTC	CASSATGRQHEQYF
.	TRBV7-3	TRBJ2-6	.	TGTGCCAGCAGCTTACATCCAGGGAGGGGGTTAGGGGCCAACGTCCTGACTTTC	CASSLHPGRGLGANVLTF
few	TRBV20-1	TRBJ2-7	.	TGCAGTGCTAGGGCCGGGGACGGATCCTACGAGCAGTACTTC	CSARAGDGSYEQYF
once	TRBV12-3/TRBV12-4	TRBJ1-3	.	TGTGCCAGCACCTCCAGTAGTATCTCTGGAAACACCATATATTTT	CASTSSSISGNTIYF
.	TRBV9	TRBJ2-7	.	TGTGCCAGCAGCGTAGGGGAGGACTACGAGCAGTACTTC	CASSVGEDYEQYF
few	TRBV5-6	TRBJ2-1	.	TGTGCCAGCAGCGGGGGCCCTGTGAATGAGCAGTTCTTC	CASSGGPVNEQFF
.	TRBV5-1	TRBJ1-1	.	TGCGCCAGCAGCTTGGCGGACGGGGATGCTTTCTTT	CASSLADGDAFF
.	TRBV11-3	TRBJ1-1	.	TGTGCCAGCAGCTTGAGAGGGATCGGGACTGAAGCTTTCTTT	CASSLRGIGTEAFF
.	TRBV5-1	TRBJ2-5	.	TGCGCCAGCAGCTTGAGTAACCTCGGCCAAGAGACCCAGTACTTC	CASSLSNLGQETQYF
.	TRBV5-5	TRBJ2-1	TRBD2	TGTGCCAGCTCCGTAGCGGGTTATGTTGAGCAGTTCTTC	CASSVAGYVEQFF
many	TRBV12-3/TRBV12-4	TRBJ1-6	.	TGTGCCAGCAGAGATACAGGGAGCTCCTATAATTCACCCCTCCACTTT	CASRDTGSSYNSPLHF
.	TRBV20-1	TRBJ1-1	.	TGCAGTGCTAGCCGGGACCAGAACACTGAAGCTTTCTTT	CSASRDQNTEAFF
.	TRBV3-1	TRBJ1-1	.	TGTGCCAGCAGCCAGGATGACCCCCCCACTTTT	CASSQDDPPTF
.	TRBV6-5	TRBJ1-2	.	TGTGCCAGCAGTTCGTTGGGCGGCGACTATGGCTACACCTTC	CASSSLGGDYGYTF
few	TRBV20-1	TRBJ2-7	.	TGCAGTGCTACTGCCGAGCTCTACGAGCAGTACTTC	CSATAELYEQYF
.	TRBV5-1	TRBJ2-1	TRBD2	TGCGCCAGCAGCGGACTGACTAGCCGCAATGAGCAGTTCTTC	CASSGLTSRNEQFF
few	TRBV12-3/TRBV12-4	TRBJ2-1	TRBD1	TGTGCCAGCAGTTATGGGACAGGGGAGGTACATGAGCAGTTCTTC	CASSYGTGEVHEQFF
.	TRBV15	TRBJ1-2	TRBD1	TGTGCCACCAGGGGGACAGGGAATAACTATGGCTACACCTTC	CATRGTGNNYGYTF
.	TRBV7-9	TRBJ1-2	.	TGTGCCAGCAGCCCTCAGGGGAAGGGTGGCTACACCTTC	CASSPQGKGGYTF